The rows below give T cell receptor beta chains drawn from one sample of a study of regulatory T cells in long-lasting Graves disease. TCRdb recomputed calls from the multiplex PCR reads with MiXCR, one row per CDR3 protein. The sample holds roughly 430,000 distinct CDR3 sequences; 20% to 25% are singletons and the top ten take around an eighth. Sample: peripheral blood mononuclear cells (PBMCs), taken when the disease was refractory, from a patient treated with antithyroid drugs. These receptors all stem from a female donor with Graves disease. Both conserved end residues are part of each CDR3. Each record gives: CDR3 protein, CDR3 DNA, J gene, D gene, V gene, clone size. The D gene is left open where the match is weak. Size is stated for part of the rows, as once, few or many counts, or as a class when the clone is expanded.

cdr3_aa: CASSQFVYEQYF
cdr3_nt: TGTGCCAGCAGTCAGTTCGTCTACGAGCAGTACTTC
j_call: TRBJ2-7
d_call: .
v_call: TRBV2
clone_size: many

cdr3_aa: CASSSRRLAEPTTYEQYF
cdr3_nt: TGTGCCAGCAGTTCCCGGCGTCTAGCGGAGCCCACCACCTACGAGCAGTACTTC
j_call: TRBJ2-7
d_call: TRBD2
v_call: TRBV13
clone_size: few

cdr3_aa: CASRTQDNTEAFF
cdr3_nt: TGTGCCAGTCGGACACAGGACAACACTGAAGCTTTCTTT
j_call: TRBJ1-1
d_call: .
v_call: TRBV28
clone_size: many

cdr3_aa: CASSIGSGNEQFF
cdr3_nt: TGTGCCAGCAGCATTGGGTCAGGGAATGAGCAGTTCTTC
j_call: TRBJ2-1
d_call: .
v_call: TRBV11-3
clone_size: few

cdr3_aa: CASSLDRGYYGYTF
cdr3_nt: TGTGCCAGCAGTTTAGACAGGGGCTACTATGGCTACACCTTC
j_call: TRBJ1-2
d_call: TRBD1
v_call: TRBV12-3/TRBV12-4
clone_size: .

cdr3_aa: CSAINMRNEQYF
cdr3_nt: TGCAGTGCTATAAATATGAGAAACGAGCAGTACTTC
j_call: TRBJ2-7
d_call: .
v_call: TRBV20-1
clone_size: few

cdr3_aa: CASSVETGGLRELFF
cdr3_nt: TGTGCCAGCAGCGTTGAGACAGGGGGCCTCAGGGAGCTGTTTTTT
j_call: TRBJ2-2
d_call: TRBD1
v_call: TRBV2
clone_size: many

cdr3_aa: CSASREYVEETQYF
cdr3_nt: TGCAGTGCTAGCAGGGAATACGTAGAAGAGACCCAGTACTTC
j_call: TRBJ2-5
d_call: .
v_call: TRBV20-1
clone_size: few

cdr3_aa: CAIRAGENTGELFF
cdr3_nt: TGTGCCATCAGGGCGGGGGAGAACACCGGGGAGCTGTTTTTT
j_call: TRBJ2-2
d_call: TRBD2
v_call: TRBV10-3
clone_size: many

cdr3_aa: CSARDPSADNEQFF
cdr3_nt: TGCAGTGCTAGAGATCCCTCGGCGGACAATGAGCAGTTCTTC
j_call: TRBJ2-1
d_call: .
v_call: TRBV20-1
clone_size: few

cdr3_aa: CASSEGGGQPQHF
cdr3_nt: TGTGCCAGCAGTGAGGGGGGAGGTCAGCCCCAGCATTTT
j_call: TRBJ1-5
d_call: .
v_call: TRBV6-1
clone_size: .

cdr3_aa: CASSGVGIDTGELFF
cdr3_nt: TGTGCCAGCAGTGGGGTCGGAATCGACACCGGGGAGCTGTTTTTT
j_call: TRBJ2-2
d_call: .
v_call: TRBV2
clone_size: many

cdr3_aa: CAWSVLEGIGELFF
cdr3_nt: TGTGCCTGGAGTGTACTTGAGGGGATCGGGGAGCTGTTTTTT
j_call: TRBJ2-2
d_call: .
v_call: TRBV30
clone_size: few

cdr3_aa: CSARPEPSSNYGYTF
cdr3_nt: TGCAGTGCTAGGCCAGAGCCCAGCAGTAACTATGGCTACACCTTC
j_call: TRBJ1-2
d_call: .
v_call: TRBV20-1
clone_size: .

cdr3_aa: CSARTSAETQYF
cdr3_nt: TGCAGTGCTAGAACCAGCGCAGAGACCCAGTACTTC
j_call: TRBJ2-5
d_call: .
v_call: TRBV20-1
clone_size: many

cdr3_aa: CASSPPGQWAYEQYF
cdr3_nt: TGTGCCAGCAGTCCACCGGGACAATGGGCCTACGAGCAGTACTTC
j_call: TRBJ2-7
d_call: .
v_call: TRBV27
clone_size: .

cdr3_aa: CASSLPRKGPQHF
cdr3_nt: TGTGCCAGCAGTTTACCCCGTAAAGGACCCCAGCATTTT
j_call: TRBJ1-5
d_call: .
v_call: TRBV27
clone_size: .

cdr3_aa: CASSSAGTGVYGYTF
cdr3_nt: TGTGCCAGCAGTTCTGCCGGGACAGGGGTTTATGGCTACACCTTC
j_call: TRBJ1-2
d_call: TRBD1
v_call: TRBV28
clone_size: many

cdr3_aa: CSARDTAGNYGYTF
cdr3_nt: TGCAGTGCTAGAGATACAGCGGGGAACTATGGCTACACCTTC
j_call: TRBJ1-2
d_call: .
v_call: TRBV20-1
clone_size: .

cdr3_aa: CASSLSPGKEQYF
cdr3_nt: TGTGCCAGCAGTTTATCGCCCGGGAAGGAGCAGTACTTC
j_call: TRBJ2-7
d_call: .
v_call: TRBV27
clone_size: many

cdr3_aa: CASSEGRGRVTGELFF
cdr3_nt: TGTGCCAGCAGTGAAGGCAGGGGGCGCGTCACCGGGGAGCTGTTTTTT
j_call: TRBJ2-2
d_call: TRBD1
v_call: TRBV6-1
clone_size: many

cdr3_aa: CASNVGTRSYGYTF
cdr3_nt: TGTGCCAGCAATGTCGGCACCCGGAGCTATGGCTACACCTTC
j_call: TRBJ1-2
d_call: .
v_call: TRBV28
clone_size: many

cdr3_aa: CASRVTGGSSYEQYF
cdr3_nt: TGTGCCAGTAGAGTGACAGGGGGCAGCTCCTACGAGCAGTACTTC
j_call: TRBJ2-7
d_call: TRBD1
v_call: TRBV19
clone_size: .

cdr3_aa: CASSRLKTDTQYF
cdr3_nt: TGTGCCAGCAGCCGTCTGAAAACAGATACGCAGTATTTT
j_call: TRBJ2-3
d_call: .
v_call: TRBV28
clone_size: .

cdr3_aa: CASSFGREWIDEQFF
cdr3_nt: TGTGCCAGCAGTTTTGGGCGGGAGTGGATCGATGAGCAGTTCTTC
j_call: TRBJ2-1
d_call: TRBD2
v_call: TRBV28
clone_size: .

cdr3_aa: CASSLADGLNTEAFF
cdr3_nt: TGCGCCAGCAGCTTGGCGGACGGATTAAACACTGAAGCTTTCTTT
j_call: TRBJ1-1
d_call: .
v_call: TRBV5-1
clone_size: .

cdr3_aa: CASSQGTFEETQYF
cdr3_nt: TGTGCCAGCAGCCAAGGGACATTCGAGGAGACCCAGTACTTC
j_call: TRBJ2-5
d_call: .
v_call: TRBV5-6
clone_size: many

cdr3_aa: CASSPRVAGGPLGETQYF
cdr3_nt: TGTGCCAGCAGTCCCCGGGTAGCGGGAGGGCCTTTGGGGGAGACCCAGTACTTC
j_call: TRBJ2-5
d_call: TRBD2
v_call: TRBV28
clone_size: many

cdr3_aa: CASRADSYSGNTIYF
cdr3_nt: TGTGCCAGCAGAGCGGACAGCTACTCTGGAAACACCATATATTTT
j_call: TRBJ1-3
d_call: .
v_call: TRBV2
clone_size: once

cdr3_aa: CASSEYFVGAGLAGVSYEQYF
cdr3_nt: TGTGCCAGCAGTGAATACTTTGTGGGGGCTGGGTTAGCGGGAGTTTCCTACGAGCAGTACTTC
j_call: TRBJ2-7
d_call: TRBD2
v_call: TRBV25-1
clone_size: many

cdr3_aa: CSATGILTYEQHF
cdr3_nt: TGCAGCGCTACAGGCATTCTAACCTACGAGCAGCACTTC
j_call: TRBJ2-7
d_call: .
v_call: TRBV29-1
clone_size: .

cdr3_aa: CASSESWTYTF
cdr3_nt: TGTGCCAGCAGTGAGAGTTGGACCTACACCTTC
j_call: TRBJ1-2
d_call: .
v_call: TRBV2
clone_size: many

cdr3_aa: CASSLAEGAYDYGYTF
cdr3_nt: TGTGCCAGCAGCTTAGCTGAGGGGGCGTATGACTATGGCTACACCTTC
j_call: TRBJ1-2
d_call: TRBD1
v_call: TRBV7-2
clone_size: many

cdr3_aa: CASSLVGMRTPAEQYF
cdr3_nt: TGTGCCAGCAGCTTAGTTGGTATGAGGACTCCTGCCGAGCAGTACTTC
j_call: TRBJ2-7
d_call: .
v_call: TRBV11-2
clone_size: .

cdr3_aa: CASSLWGGTPASNQPQHF
cdr3_nt: TGTGCCAGCAGTTTATGGGGGGGCACCCCGGCTTCCAATCAGCCCCAGCATTTT
j_call: TRBJ1-5
d_call: .
v_call: TRBV28
clone_size: many

cdr3_aa: CASSSRTGGSQPQHF
cdr3_nt: TGTGCCAGCAGTTCCCGGACAGGGGGCAGTCAGCCCCAGCATTTT
j_call: TRBJ1-5
d_call: TRBD1
v_call: TRBV28
clone_size: .

cdr3_aa: CASSVAVPYNEQFF
cdr3_nt: TGTGCCAGCAGCGTGGCGGTCCCCTACAATGAGCAGTTCTTC
j_call: TRBJ2-1
d_call: .
v_call: TRBV9
clone_size: .

cdr3_aa: CAGARDGEGGGTQYF
cdr3_nt: TGTGCCGGGGCACGGGACGGAGAGGGGGGGGGCACGCAGTATTTT
j_call: TRBJ2-3
d_call: .
v_call: TRBV2
clone_size: .

cdr3_aa: CSANSGPSTDTQYF
cdr3_nt: TGCAGTGCCAATTCCGGGCCTAGCACAGATACGCAGTATTTT
j_call: TRBJ2-3
d_call: .
v_call: TRBV20-1
clone_size: .

cdr3_aa: CAISELALAGVYEQYF
cdr3_nt: TGTGCCATCAGTGAGCTTGCGCTAGCGGGTGTCTACGAGCAGTACTTC
j_call: TRBJ2-7
d_call: TRBD2
v_call: TRBV10-3
clone_size: few

cdr3_aa: CAWKPGFDNSPLHF
cdr3_nt: TGTGCCTGGAAACCGGGATTTGATAATTCACCCCTCCACTTT
j_call: TRBJ1-6
d_call: .
v_call: TRBV30
clone_size: .

cdr3_aa: CASSIRTASNTEAFF
cdr3_nt: TGTGCCAGTAGTATCAGGACAGCCTCGAACACTGAAGCTTTCTTT
j_call: TRBJ1-1
d_call: .
v_call: TRBV19
clone_size: .

cdr3_aa: CSARRLAGALTYEQYF
cdr3_nt: TGCAGTGCTAGACGACTAGCGGGAGCACTCACCTACGAGCAGTACTTC
j_call: TRBJ2-7
d_call: TRBD2
v_call: TRBV20-1
clone_size: few

cdr3_aa: CASRESDGPGYTF
cdr3_nt: TGTGCCAGCAGGGAATCCGACGGGCCGGGCTACACCTTC
j_call: TRBJ1-2
d_call: .
v_call: TRBV25-1
clone_size: .

cdr3_aa: CASSPGTSVTSYEQYF
cdr3_nt: TGTGCCAGCAGCCCAGGGACTAGCGTAACCTCCTACGAGCAGTACTTC
j_call: TRBJ2-7
d_call: TRBD2
v_call: TRBV7-2
clone_size: .

cdr3_aa: CSASGGISYEQYF
cdr3_nt: TGCAGTGCTTCAGGGGGGATCTCCTACGAGCAGTACTTC
j_call: TRBJ2-7
d_call: .
v_call: TRBV20-1
clone_size: .

cdr3_aa: CSVATGGSQETQYF
cdr3_nt: TGCAGCGTTGCGACAGGGGGGAGCCAAGAGACCCAGTACTTC
j_call: TRBJ2-5
d_call: TRBD1
v_call: TRBV29-1
clone_size: .

cdr3_aa: CAWAGKTQYF
cdr3_nt: TGTGCCTGGGCGGGGAAGACCCAGTACTTC
j_call: TRBJ2-5
d_call: .
v_call: TRBV30
clone_size: many

cdr3_aa: CASSHSGGTGELFF
cdr3_nt: TGTGCCAGCAGCCACTCTGGGGGGACCGGGGAGCTGTTTTTT
j_call: TRBJ2-2
d_call: .
v_call: TRBV3-1
clone_size: .

cdr3_aa: CASSARVQETQYF
cdr3_nt: TGTGCCAGCTCAGCCAGGGTACAAGAGACCCAGTACTTC
j_call: TRBJ2-5
d_call: .
v_call: TRBV18
clone_size: few

cdr3_aa: CASSSGTVLTNYGYTF
cdr3_nt: TGTGCCAGTAGTTCCGGGACAGTCCTCACTAACTATGGCTACACCTTC
j_call: TRBJ1-2
d_call: TRBD1
v_call: TRBV19
clone_size: .

cdr3_aa: CSADDRGQGYTF
cdr3_nt: TGCAGTGCTGATGACAGGGGGCAGGGCTACACCTTC
j_call: TRBJ1-2
d_call: TRBD1
v_call: TRBV20-1
clone_size: .

cdr3_aa: CASTDRGLSNQPQHF
cdr3_nt: TGTGCCAGCACGGACAGGGGGCTTAGCAATCAGCCCCAGCATTTT
j_call: TRBJ1-5
d_call: TRBD1
v_call: TRBV5-8
clone_size: many

cdr3_aa: CAWIQTWAGPPQAFF
cdr3_nt: TGTGCCTGGATCCAGACATGGGCAGGCCCACCCCAAGCTTTCTTT
j_call: TRBJ1-1
d_call: .
v_call: TRBV30
clone_size: .

cdr3_aa: CASRLPGLNEQFF
cdr3_nt: TGTGCCAGCAGACTACCGGGGCTCAATGAGCAGTTCTTC
j_call: TRBJ2-1
d_call: .
v_call: TRBV7-2
clone_size: .

cdr3_aa: CASSPPRASGANVLTF
cdr3_nt: TGTGCCAGCAGTCCTCCTCGTGCGTCTGGGGCCAACGTCCTGACTTTC
j_call: TRBJ2-6
d_call: .
v_call: TRBV28
clone_size: many

cdr3_aa: CATSGSDKPNTGELFF
cdr3_nt: TGTGCCACCAGTGGAAGTGACAAGCCGAACACCGGGGAGCTGTTTTTT
j_call: TRBJ2-2
d_call: .
v_call: TRBV24-1
clone_size: many